This T cell receptor (beta chain) emerged from a study of response to subunit inactivated influenza vaccine. TCRdb reanalysed the RT-PCR reads using MiXCR and keeps one entry per CDR3 protein. Altogether 500,000 or so distinct CDR3 sequences are present, approximately 17% being singletons, with the ten largest covering 3%. In this sample, this clonotype turned up many times. CDR3 length: 16 residues. Germline V gene sequence: CDR1 KGHSH, CDR2 LQKENI. With V trimmed by 0 bases and J by 7 bases, 5 bases remained unmatched. Source: CD4+ T cells sorted from PBMCs, taken roughly 24 months after vaccination. The V call is TRBV18, the J call TRBJ2-1; 11 nucleotides align to TRBD2. The sequence was obtained from a man aged 50 to 75 who received an inactivated influenza vaccine. CDR3 amino acids: CASSPPPLAGVNEQFF. The CDR3 DNA reads as TGTGCCAGCTCACCACCCCCACTAGCGGGAGTTAATGAGCAGTTCTTC. The variable domain in full, with the rest retrieved from reference TRBV18 and TRBJ2-1, is NAGVMQNPRHLVRRRGQEARLRCSPMKGHSHVYWYRQLPEEGLKFMVYLQKENIIDESGMPKERFSAEFPKEGPSILRIQQVVRGDSAAYFCASSPPPLAGVNEQFFGPGTRLTVL.